The clone carrying this T cell receptor beta chain appeared a single time. Repertoires were generated with immunoSEQ multiplex PCR, while TCRdb's copy carries only in-frame clones and drops some. Of about 270,000 clones detected, around 83% appear once; the ten largest clones hold roughly 5.8%. The entry originates in a study of blood T cell repertoires in COVID-19. The overall study: Whether acute or convalescent, the COVID-19 samples came from the United States, Italy and Spain. T cells, B-cell-depleted T cells, or PBMCs supplied cDNA or gDNA.

The sequence came from a man at least 80 years old with acute or convalescent COVID-19. The sample consisted of peripheral blood.

The chain's CDR3 is CASSALLLDRDTYSNQPQHF. In DNA form, the CDR3 reads TGTGCCAGCAGTGCCCTCTTACTAGACAGGGACACTTATAGCAATCAGCCCCAGCATTTT. The rearrangement joins TRBV2 to TRBJ1-5, with TRBD1 matching over 7 bases. CDR1 and CDR2 from the germline V gene are SNHLY and FYNNEI. The CDR3 length is 20 residues. V gave up 4 bases and J gave up 0 bases; unmatched junction bases: 18.